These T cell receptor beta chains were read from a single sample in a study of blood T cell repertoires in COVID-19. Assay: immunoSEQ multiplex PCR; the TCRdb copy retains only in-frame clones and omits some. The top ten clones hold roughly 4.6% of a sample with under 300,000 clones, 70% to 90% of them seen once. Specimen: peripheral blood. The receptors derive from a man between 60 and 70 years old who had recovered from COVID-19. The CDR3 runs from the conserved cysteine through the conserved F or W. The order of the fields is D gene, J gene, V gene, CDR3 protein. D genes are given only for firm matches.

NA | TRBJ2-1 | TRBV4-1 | CASSQDELVINEQFF
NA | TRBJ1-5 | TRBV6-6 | CASSSTQGVRNQPQHF
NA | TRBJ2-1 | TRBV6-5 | CASSYNSNYNEQFF
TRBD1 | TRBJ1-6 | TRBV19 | CASSLAGGTGNSPLHF
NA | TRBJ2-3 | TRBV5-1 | CASSLFGSTTDTQYF
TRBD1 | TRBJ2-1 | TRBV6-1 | CASSEVWDRAYNEQFF
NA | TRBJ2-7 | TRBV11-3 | CASSRDRDSPYEQYF
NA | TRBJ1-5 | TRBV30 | CAWSGGDLNQPQHF
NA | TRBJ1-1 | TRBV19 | CASSLRVGTEAFF
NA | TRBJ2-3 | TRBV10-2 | CASSLRRSTDTQYF
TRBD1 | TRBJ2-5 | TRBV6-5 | CASRGTGHYRHF
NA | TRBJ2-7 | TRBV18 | CASSPDSYEQYF
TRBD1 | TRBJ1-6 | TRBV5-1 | CASSLDAGGNSPLHF
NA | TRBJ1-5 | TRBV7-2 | CASSQGLSNQPQHF
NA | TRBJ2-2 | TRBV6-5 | CASSRTATGELFF
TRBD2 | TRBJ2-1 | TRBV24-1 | CATSDPGTSGKQFF
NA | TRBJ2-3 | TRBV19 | CASKAGQSTDTQYF
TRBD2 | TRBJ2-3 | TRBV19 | CASSISAGGDTQYF
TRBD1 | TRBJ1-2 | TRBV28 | CASSSTGFYGYTF
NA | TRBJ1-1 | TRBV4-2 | CASSQATEFTEAFF
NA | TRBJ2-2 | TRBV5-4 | CASSQGQSGYGELFF
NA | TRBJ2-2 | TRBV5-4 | CASSLARKNTGELFF